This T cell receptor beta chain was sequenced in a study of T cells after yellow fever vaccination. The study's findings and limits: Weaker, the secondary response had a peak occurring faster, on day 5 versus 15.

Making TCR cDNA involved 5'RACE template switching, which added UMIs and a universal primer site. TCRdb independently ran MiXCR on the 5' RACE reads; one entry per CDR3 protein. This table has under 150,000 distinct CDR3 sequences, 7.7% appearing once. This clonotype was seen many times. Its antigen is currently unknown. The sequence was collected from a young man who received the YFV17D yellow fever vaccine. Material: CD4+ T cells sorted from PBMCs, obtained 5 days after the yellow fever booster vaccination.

CDR3 residues: CASSQDLGRDEQYF. Written as DNA, the CDR3 is TGTGCCAGCAGCCAAGATCTAGGCAGGGACGAGCAGTACTTC. The chain uses TRBV3-1 and TRBJ2-7, with D possibly being TRBD1 (5 bases). Looked up from germline, CDR1 is LGHDT and CDR2 is YNNKEL (reference sequence). V lost 0 bases, J lost 5 bases, and 11 bases lay in between. The CDR3 is 14 amino acids.